This TCR beta chain originates from a study of cytomegalovirus exposure and HLA in healthy donors. V lost 0 bases, J lost 7 bases, and 8 bases stayed unmatched. CDR1 is SGHNT, CDR2 YENEEA, per germline. The CDR3 loop spans 17 amino acids. The table lists this clone with a count of one. A multiplex PCR was run with 60 Vbeta primers and 13 Jbeta primers. The method was immunoSEQ multiplex PCR; TCRdb's version includes in-frame clones alone and lacks a portion of them. The table shows 95,000 to 150,000 clones, with 77% occurring only once. Sequencing was carried out using PBMCs. The chain couples TRBV11-3 to TRBJ2-1, with 11 positions matching TRBD1. The source of this sequence is a woman aged 40-49 years in good health and CMV-seropositive. CDR3 loop: CASSLETGTGGYNEQFF. In DNA form, the CDR3 reads TGTGCCAGCAGCTTAGAAACCGGGACAGGGGGATATAATGAGCAGTTCTTC. Together with reference TRBV11-3 and TRBJ2-1, the CDR3 gives the full variable domain: EAGVVQSPRYKIIEKKQPVAFWCNPISGHNTLYWYLQNLGQGPELLIRYENEEAVDDSQLPKDRFSAERLKGVDSTLKIQPAELGDSAVYLCASSLETGTGGYNEQFFGPGTRLTVL.